The 32 T cell receptor beta chains given below trace back to one sample, sequenced in a study of blood T cell repertoires in COVID-19. Produced via immunoSEQ multiplex PCR; TCRdb's table is partial and in-frame only. Seen here are some 120,000 clones, more than 65% observed once, and the top ten hold about 25%. Material: peripheral blood. The receptors here all came from a human donor in a cohort sampled during active COVID-19.

The rearrangement joins TRBV19 to TRBJ2-3; the D gene is possibly TRBD1 (6 bases). Trimming took off 1 base at V and 3 bases at J, with 14 bases between the two ends. The CDR3 totals 16 residues. The germline V gene encodes CDR1 LNHDA and CDR2 SQIVND (reference sequence). CDR3 region: CASSIGLQGSTDTQYF. The CDR3 DNA follows: TGTGCCAGTAGTATAGGCCTACAGGGAAGTACAGATACGCAGTATTTT.

The chain employs TRBV6-2 or TRBV6-3 and TRBJ2-3, with 7 bases lining up with TRBD1. The germline V gene encodes CDR1 MNHEY and CDR2 SVGEGT. J lost 1 base, V lost 2 bases, and 9 bases had no gene match. The CDR3 extends over 17 amino acids. This CDR3 is CASSYRPGQGGTDTQYF. CDR3 bases: TGTGCCAGCAGTTACCGGCCCGGCCAGGGGGGCACAGATACGCAGTATTTT.

The chain is built from TRBV12-3 or TRBV12-4 and TRBJ2-5; D is undetermined. The CDR3 sequence is 11 residues long. V gave up 5 bases and J gave up 5 bases, with 6 bases separating them. CDR3 loop: CASSIRETQYF. The DNA for the CDR3 is TGTGCCAGCAGTATCAGGGAGACCCAGTACTTC.

The rearrangement links TRBV5-1 to TRBJ1-1; maybe TRBD1 (5 bases). Germline V CDR1 and CDR2: SGHRS, YFSETQ. V was clipped by 1 base and J by 1 base, with 11 bases between them. This CDR3 contains 15 residues. CDR3 residues: CASSLTGTQNTEAFF. In nucleotides, the CDR3 is TGCGCCAGCAGCTTGACGGGGACTCAGAACACTGAAGCTTTCTTT.

The CDR3 here is CASSLGSFSQETQYF. The DNA for the CDR3 is TGCGCCAGCAGCTTGGGGAGCTTTAGTCAAGAGACCCAGTACTTC. The V call is TRBV5-1, the J call TRBJ2-5; D unclear. CDR1 and CDR2 from the germline V gene are SGHRS and YFSETQ. The CDR3 has 15 residues. Trimming took 0 bases from V and 2 from J, leaving 11 bases between them.

The V call is TRBV11-1, the J call TRBJ2-4; D unresolved. Germline V CDR1 and CDR2: SGHAT, FQDESV (reference sequence). The CDR3 spans 14 residues. With 1 base removed from V and 3 bases from J, the gap between germline ends came to 7 bases. The DNA for the CDR3 is TGTGCCAGCAGCTTAGGTAACAGCAAAAACATTCAGTACTTC. Encoded protein: CASSLGNSKNIQYF.

This clone was recorded only once. The rearrangement links TRBV18 to TRBJ1-2; D is perhaps TRBD1 (5 bases). CDR3 length equals 13 residues. Germline CDR1 is KGHSH and CDR2 is LQKENI. V was clipped by 6 bases and J by 9 bases, with 17 bases between them. CDR3 in DNA: TGTGCCAGCTCCCTAGGGACTTCCGATAGCTACACCTTC. Translation gives CASSLGTSDSYTF.

This clone was found once. The J gene is TRBJ2-2, the V gene TRBV19; 9 bases agree with TRBD2. The CDR3 is 16 amino acids. Germline V gene lookup returns CDR1 LNHDA and CDR2 SQIVND (reference sequence). V gave up 2 bases and J gave up 3 bases; unmatched junction bases: 4. The CDR3 DNA is TGTGCCAGTAGTATACGGCGGGAGGGGGACACCGGGGAGCTGTTTTTT. Residues: CASSIRREGDTGELFF.

This rearrangement joins TRBV5-1 to TRBJ1-4; 11 nucleotides align to TRBD1. This CDR3 comprises 15 residues. Unmatched junction bases numbered 6, after V lost 4 bases and J lost 7 bases. Per the germline V gene, CDR1 is SGHRS and CDR2 is YFSETQ. As DNA, the CDR3 is TGCGCCAGCAGCGTAGCCGGGACAGGGGGTGAAAAACTGTTTTTT. It codes for CASSVAGTGGEKLFF.

This chain joins TRBV18 and TRBJ1-5; D unclear. The V and J ends lost 3 bases and 7 bases respectively, with 10 bases between them. Germline-derived CDR1 and CDR2 are KGHSH and LQKENI. The CDR3 contains 13 residues. The CDR3 bases are TGTGCCAGCTCACCCGGCGGGTGGCAGCCCCAGCATTTT. Amino acid sequence: CASSPGGWQPQHF.

This clone was picked up a small number of times. The rearrangement joins TRBV19 to TRBJ1-1; 11 bases are shared with TRBD1. The CDR3 has 14 residues. The junction had 6 bases not matched to a gene; V was cut back by 10 bases and J by 2 bases. CDR1 is LNHDA and CDR2 is SQIVND in the germline V gene (reference sequence). The CDR3 DNA reads as TGTGCCACCCGGACAGGGGGCCGAAACACTGAAGCTTTCTTT. Residues: CATRTGGRNTEAFF.

The chain recombines TRBV27 with TRBJ2-7; TRBD2 matches 8 bases. The CDR3 is 15 residues long. Germline lookup yields CDR1 MNHEY and CDR2 SMNVEV (reference sequence). V trimming: 3 bases; J trimming: 0 bases; junction bases outside the gene matches: 4. This chain's CDR3 is CASSFTSGSSYEQYF. CDR3 in DNA: TGTGCCAGCAGTTTCACGAGCGGGAGCTCCTACGAGCAGTACTTC.

V is TRBV7-3 and J is TRBJ1-1; D remains ambiguous. The CDR3 runs 14 residues. Per the germline V gene, CDR1 is SGHTA and CDR2 is FQGTGA. The ends were cut back, 0 bases at V and 4 bases at J, with 9 bases in the middle. CDR3: CASSLTPGSTEAFF. In DNA, the CDR3 is TGTGCCAGCAGCTTAACTCCGGGTAGCACTGAAGCTTTCTTT.

The chain uses TRBV7-9 and TRBJ2-1; D gene uncertain. The CDR3 covers 15 residues. The germline CDR1 and CDR2 sequences are SEHNR and FQNEAQ (reference sequence). V gave up 5 bases and J gave up 0 bases, with 11 bases separating them. CDR3 loop: CASSVLLSSYNEQFF. In nucleotides, the CDR3 is TGTGCCAGCAGCGTTTTGTTGAGCTCCTACAATGAGCAGTTCTTC.

This clone was detected a few times. The chain is built from TRBV4-3 and TRBJ1-6, with D perhaps matching TRBD1 (5 bases). Trimming shortened V by 1 base and J by 4 bases, and 11 bases separated the two germline ends. The CDR3 contains 16 residues. The V gene's germline CDR1 is LGHNA and CDR2 YSLEER. CDR3 sequence reads: CASSQGREWYNSPLHF. In nucleotides, the CDR3 is TGCGCCAGCAGCCAAGGCAGGGAATGGTATAATTCACCCCTCCACTTT.

This clone was picked up one time. The rearrangement uses TRBV5-1 and TRBJ1-5; 8 bases are a match to TRBD1. The germline CDR1 and CDR2 sequences are SGHRS and YFSETQ. The trim removed 5 bases at V and 6 bases at J, leaving 10 bases unmatched. This CDR3 has 15 amino acids. The CDR3 protein is CASSFGQGAGQPQHF. CDR3 DNA: TGCGCCAGCAGTTTTGGGCAGGGGGCAGGTCAGCCCCAGCATTTT.

The chain couples TRBV6-2 or TRBV6-3 to TRBJ1-2; TRBD1 might be the D (5 bases). There are 15 residues in the CDR3. Germline CDR1 MNHEY, CDR2 SVGEGT. V shed 5 bases and J shed 0 bases, with 13 bases lying between them. The CDR3 coding sequence is TGTGCCAGCAGTAGACCGGGAGGGGCTAACTATGGCTACACCTTC. Translated, it gives CASSRPGGANYGYTF.

The chain links TRBV5-1 to TRBJ2-3; the D gene is possibly TRBD2 (6 bases). Germline V CDR1 and CDR2: SGHRS, YFSETQ. V gave up 0 bases and J gave up 0 bases, with 11 bases separating them. This CDR3 region has 16 residues. CDR3 nucleotides: TGCGCCAGCAGCTTGGGGGACTTTACTAGCACAGATACGCAGTATTTT. Its translation is CASSLGDFTSTDTQYF. The full variable domain, completed using reference TRBV5-1 and TRBJ2-3, is KAGVTQTPRYLIKTRGQQVTLSCSPISGHRSVSWYQQTPGQGLQFLFEYFSETQRNKGNFPGRFSGRQFSNSRSEMNVSTLELGDSALYLCASSLGDFTSTDTQYFGPGTRLTVL.

V usage is TRBV9 and J usage is TRBJ1-3, with D maybe TRBD1 (5 bases). Germline V gives CDR1 SGDLS, CDR2 YYNGEE. V was shortened by 0 bases and J by 15 bases, with 16 bases between the two germline ends. The CDR3 is made up of 13 amino acids. The CDR3 loop reads CASSVEGSGETYF. CDR3 in DNA: TGTGCCAGCAGCGTAGAAGGTTCGGGGGAAACATATTTT.

The chain links TRBV28 to TRBJ2-7; D is ambiguous. V shed 7 bases and J shed 6 bases, with 10 bases lying between them. Germline loops: CDR1 MDHEN, CDR2 SYDVKM. This CDR3 has 11 residues. DNA for the CDR3: TGTGCCAGCACTCTAACGGGCGAGCAGTACTTC. As protein: CASTLTGEQYF.

In this sample, this clone turned up a few times. V and J are TRBV10-3 and TRBJ2-1, with no clear D. CDR1 ENHRY and CDR2 SYGVKD come from the germline V gene. The CDR3 is made up of 14 amino acids. With 7 bases removed from V and 6 bases from J, the gap between germline ends came to 16 bases. CDR3 in DNA: TGTGCCATCACCACGGGTCCGAGCTCCAATGAGCAGTTCTTC. Translated, it gives CAITTGPSSNEQFF.

The rearrangement uses TRBV14 and TRBJ2-5; no reliable D call. This CDR3 has 13 amino acids. V lost 1 base and J 4 bases, leaving 7 bases between the germline ends. Germline CDR1 SGHDN, CDR2 FVKESK. The CDR3 reads CASSQVSVETQYF. CDR3 coding DNA: TGTGCCAGCAGCCAAGTTTCCGTAGAGACCCAGTACTTC.

To note about this clone: This sample includes further DNA sequences coding for the same CDR3. The J gene is TRBJ2-5, the V gene TRBV7-2; a possible D gene is TRBD1 (5 bases). This CDR3 has 13 residues. Germline V gene sequence: CDR1 SGHTA, CDR2 FQGNSA. V lost 1 base to trimming and J lost 3 bases, with 6 bases between them. CDR3 sequence: CASSLGQKETQYF. The CDR3 DNA reads as TGTGCCAGCAGCTTAGGACAGAAAGAGACCCAGTACTTC.

The chain is built from TRBV20-1 and TRBJ2-7; weak D call: TRBD2 (6 bases). Germline V lookup: CDR1 DFQATT, CDR2 SNEGSKA (reference sequence). This CDR3 is built from 13 residues. The V end lost 4 bases, the J end lost 9 bases, and 19 bases lay between the germline ends. The CDR3 is CSANEGIGGGQYF. The CDR3 DNA reads as TGCAGTGCTAATGAGGGGATCGGGGGTGGGCAGTACTTC.

This rearrangement joins TRBV23-1 to TRBJ1-2, with a weak D call TRBD1 (5 bases). TRBV23-1 is designated an ORF whose function remains uncertain. This CDR3 is built from 18 residues. V was cut by 5 bases and J by 0 bases, with 22 bases left in between. The CDR3, as DNA: TGCGCCAGCAGTTTCCCGATTAACGTCAGGGTAGCTAACTATGGCTACACCTTC. It codes for CASSFPINVRVANYGYTF.

The rearrangement joins TRBV5-6 to TRBJ1-1, with 9 bases aligning to TRBD1. Germline CDR1 reads SGHDT; CDR2 reads YYEEEE. This CDR3 spans 14 amino acids. The trim removed 0 bases at V and 8 bases at J, leaving 5 bases unmatched. CDR3 amino acids: CASSLVGTGTEAFF. Here the CDR3 DNA reads TGTGCCAGCAGCTTGGTCGGGACAGGGACCGAAGCTTTCTTT. The full variable domain, its missing parts supplied by reference TRBV5-6 and TRBJ1-1, is DAGVTQSPTHLIKTRGQQVTLRCSPKSGHDTVSWYQQALGQGPQFIFQYYEEEERQRGNFPDRFSGHQFPNYSSELNVNALLLGDSALYLCASSLVGTGTEAFFGQGTRLTVV.

V and J are TRBV7-6 and TRBJ2-3, with D hard to call. Germline CDR1 reads SGHVS; CDR2 reads FNYEAQ. CDR3 length: 14 amino acids. Trimming removed 4 bases at V and 4 bases at J, with 12 bases between. The CDR3 nucleotides read TGTGCCAGCAGCTCACCACATTTGGCAGATACGCAGTATTTT. It translates to CASSSPHLADTQYF. Based on the CDR3 plus reference TRBV7-6 and TRBJ2-3, the full variable domain is GAGVSQSPRYKVTKRGQDVALRCDPISGHVSLYWYRQALGQGPEFLTYFNYEAQQDKSGLPNDRFSAERPEGSISTLTIQRTEQRDSAMYRCASSSPHLADTQYFGPGTRLTVL.

This chain connects TRBV13 to TRBJ1-2, with D unclear. The germline V and J ends were trimmed by 0 bases and 6 bases, with 11 bases remaining between them. The germline CDR1 and CDR2 sequences are PRHDT and FYEKMQ (reference sequence). CDR3 size: 14 residues. CDR3: CASSLGRGVHGYTF. The CDR3 DNA sequence: TGTGCCAGCAGCTTAGGCCGCGGGGTACATGGCTACACCTTC.

The V and J genes are TRBV19 and TRBJ2-3; D is perhaps TRBD2 (5 bases). This CDR3 is 12 amino acids long. V was cut by 4 bases and J by 8 bases, with 10 bases left in between. The germline CDR1 and CDR2 sequences are LNHDA and SQIVND (reference sequence). The CDR3 is CASSRREGTQYF. CDR3 in DNA: TGTGCCAGTAGTAGGCGCGAGGGTACGCAGTATTTT.

The rearrangement uses TRBV11-2 and TRBJ2-3, with D possibly being TRBD2 (7 bases). Germline values: CDR1 SGHAT, CDR2 FQNNGV. The CDR3 consists of 15 residues. Trimming removed 0 bases at V and 3 bases at J, with 10 bases between. This CDR3 reads CASSLDRGGTDTQYF. CDR3 DNA sequence: TGTGCCAGCAGCTTAGACAGGGGAGGGACAGATACGCAGTATTTT.

The chain has TRBV28 and TRBJ2-7; D remains unclear. CDR3 length: 13 amino acids. Trimming shortened V by 8 bases and J by 3 bases, and 14 bases separated the two germline ends. Germline CDR1 and CDR2: MDHEN and SYDVKM. The CDR3 bases are TGTGCCAGCTGTGTAGGAGTTAACTACGAGCAGTACTTC. Translating it yields CASCVGVNYEQYF.

This clone was recorded a few times. The genes are TRBV7-2 and TRBJ1-1, with 7 bases aligning to TRBD1. The V segment lost 5 bases and the J segment 12 bases; nucleotides outside the gene matches: 9. The CDR3 is 12 residues long. Per the germline V gene, CDR1 is SGHTA and CDR2 is FQGNSA. The CDR3 region has the DNA TGTGCCAGCAGCGCCAGACAGGGTCTATCTTTCTTT. Protein sequence: CASSARQGLSFF.